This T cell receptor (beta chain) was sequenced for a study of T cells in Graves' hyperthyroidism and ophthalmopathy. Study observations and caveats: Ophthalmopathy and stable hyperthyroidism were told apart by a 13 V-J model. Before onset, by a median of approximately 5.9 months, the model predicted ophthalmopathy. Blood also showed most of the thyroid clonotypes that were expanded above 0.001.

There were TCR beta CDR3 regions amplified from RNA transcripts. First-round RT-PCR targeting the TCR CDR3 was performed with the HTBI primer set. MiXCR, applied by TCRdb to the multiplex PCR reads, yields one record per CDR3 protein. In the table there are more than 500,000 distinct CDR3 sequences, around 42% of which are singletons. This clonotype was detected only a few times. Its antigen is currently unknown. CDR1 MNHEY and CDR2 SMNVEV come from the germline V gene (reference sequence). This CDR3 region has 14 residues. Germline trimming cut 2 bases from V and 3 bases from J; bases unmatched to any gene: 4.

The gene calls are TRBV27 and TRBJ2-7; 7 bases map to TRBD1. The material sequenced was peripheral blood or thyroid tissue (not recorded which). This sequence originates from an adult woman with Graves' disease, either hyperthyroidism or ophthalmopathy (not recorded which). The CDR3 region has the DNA TGTGCCAGCAGTTTAGCAGGGGGAGACTACGAGCAGTACTTC. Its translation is CASSLAGGDYEQYF.